This T cell receptor (beta chain) was documented in a study of T cell responses to AZD1222 COVID-19 vaccine. Study-level results: Close to half of spike-specific TCRs reportedly recognize unmutated variant regions. Donor demographics were predominantly white British with a female majority; clonal diversity may be underestimated. The peak T cell response came first, and repertoires were sampled only after it.

As to this clone: Its antigen is as yet unknown.

This table comes from immunoSEQ multiplex PCR, and its TCRdb copy is limited to in-frame clones, with some not included. The table includes 55,000 to 90,000 clones, 84% detected once. This sequence originates from an adult in good health. The sequencing used peripheral blood, collected on day 0 of AZD1222 vaccination.

CDR3 coding DNA: TGTGCCAGCAGCTTGACTCAGGGGATGGCCGAGCAGTACTTC. Translating gives CASSLTQGMAEQYF. The rearrangement uses TRBV7-9 and TRBJ2-7; possible D gene TRBD1, 6 bases. The CDR3 contains 14 residues. V lost 3 bases, J lost 6 bases, and 15 bases lay in between. Germline CDR1 and CDR2: SEHNR and FQNEAQ (reference sequence).